One sample yielded the 26 T cell receptor beta chains listed below, sequenced in a study of Ad26.COV2.S vaccination and SARS-CoV-2 variants. Repertoires were generated with immunoSEQ multiplex PCR, while TCRdb's copy carries only in-frame clones and drops some. The profile shows 150,000 to 200,000 clones, around 85% of them singletons. Sequencing used peripheral blood, obtained after recovery from COVID-19. All receptors come from a human donor who had recovered from COVID-19.

V and J are TRBV11-2 and TRBJ1-1; D is unclear. Trimming took off 0 bases at V and 1 base at J, with 9 bases between the two ends. This CDR3 contains 15 residues. In germline, CDR1 is SGHAT, CDR2 FQNNGV. CDR3 nucleotides: TGTGCCAGCAGCTTAGATCAGGCAGGGAACACTGAAGCTTTCTTT. It codes for CASSLDQAGNTEAFF.

The chain carries TRBV3-1 (or the pseudogene TRBV3-2) and TRBJ1-1, with D unclear. This CDR3 contains 14 residues. Germline-derived CDR1 and CDR2 are LGHDT and YNNKEL (reference sequence). V gave up 0 bases and J gave up 1 base, with 6 bases separating them. The CDR3 DNA follows: TGTGCCAGCAGCCAAGATTGGGGGAACACTGAAGCTTTCTTT. Translating gives CASSQDWGNTEAFF.

The chain couples TRBV6-5 to TRBJ2-2, with 7 bases identical to TRBD2. The CDR3 covers 15 residues. The J segment lost 1 base and the V segment lost 6 bases, leaving 5 bases of the junction unmatched. Germline values: CDR1 MNHEY, CDR2 SVGAGI. DNA for the CDR3: TGTGCCAGCAGAACTACGGGGGGGAACACCGGGGAGCTGTTTTTT. Protein sequence: CASRTTGGNTGELFF.

The chain recombines TRBV5-1 with TRBJ2-1; a possible D gene is TRBD2 (6 bases). Germline V gene sequence: CDR1 SGHRS, CDR2 YFSETQ. This CDR3 is built from 14 residues. Trimming took 3 bases from V and 5 from J, leaving 12 bases between them. CDR3: CASSSLGGDNEQFF. In nucleotides, the CDR3 is TGCGCCAGCAGCTCCCTCGGGGGTGACAATGAGCAGTTCTTC.

The V and J genes are TRBV4-1 and TRBJ1-3, with a tentative D call TRBD1 (6 bases). The length of the CDR3 is 15 residues. The V end lost 0 bases, the J end lost 4 bases, and 10 bases lay between the germline ends. Germline V CDR1 and CDR2: MGHRA, YSYEKL. CDR3 DNA sequence: TGCGCCAGCAGCCAAGATGCAGGGGTCGGAAACACCATATATTTT. Its protein product is CASSQDAGVGNTIYF.

This chain joins TRBV4-1 and TRBJ2-2; TRBD2 agrees at 9 bases. V was clipped by 3 bases and J by 6 bases; unmatched bases: 5. Looked up from germline, CDR1 is MGHRA and CDR2 is YSYEKL. The CDR3 has 15 residues. Here the CDR3 reads CASSHRAGGSGELFF. In nucleotides, the CDR3 is TGCGCCAGCAGCCACCGAGCGGGGGGATCCGGGGAGCTGTTTTTT.

This clone was detected once. The V and J genes are TRBV4-2 and TRBJ1-5, with D unclear. Trimming stripped 5 bases from V and 6 bases from J, with 14 bases between. CDR1 is LGHNA and CDR2 is YNFKEQ in the germline V gene. This CDR3 contains 14 residues. The CDR3 nucleotides are TGTGCCAGCAGCTACGAGACGAAGAGTCAGCCCCAGCATTTT. This sequence encodes CASSYETKSQPQHF.

CDR3 nucleotides: TGTGCCAGCAGCTACGACCGGGTCGAAGGGCAGTATTTT. Translating gives CASSYDRVEGQYF. The chain carries TRBV14 and TRBJ2-3; no reliable D call. The V end was cut by 5 bases, the J end by 11 bases, with 17 bases between. CDR3 length equals 13 residues. From germline, CDR1 is SGHDN and CDR2 FVKESK.

V and J are TRBV6-4 and TRBJ1-5, with TRBD1 matching over 9 bases. The CDR3 has 18 residues. V trimming: 5 bases; J trimming: 0 bases; junction bases outside the gene matches: 11. CDR1 is MRHNA, CDR2 SNTAGT, per germline. This chain's CDR3 is CASSIGDRDGASNQPQHF. The CDR3 DNA reads as TGTGCCAGCAGTATAGGGGACAGGGATGGGGCTAGCAATCAGCCCCAGCATTTT.

The chain joins TRBV11-2 to TRBJ2-7; maybe TRBD2 (6 bases). This CDR3 comprises 13 residues. CDR1 and CDR2 from the germline V gene are SGHAT and FQNNGV. Between the trimmed V and J ends, which lost 3 bases and 7 bases, there was a span of 13 bases. CDR3 in DNA: TGTGCCAGCAGCTTCAGCGGGCCACGGGAGCAGTACTTC. Translated, it gives CASSFSGPREQYF.

The rearrangement joins TRBV14 to TRBJ2-7; a possible D gene is TRBD1 (5 bases). The CDR3 runs to 13 residues. Trimming removed 3 bases from V and 3 bases from J, with 9 bases in between. CDR1 is SGHDN, CDR2 FVKESK, per germline. DNA for the CDR3: TGTGCCAGCAGCCACAGGGTGGGCTACGAGCAGTACTTC. Its protein is CASSHRVGYEQYF.

This clone was observed a handful of times. The rearrangement links TRBV2 to TRBJ1-4; perhaps TRBD1 as D (5 bases). Germline V lookup: CDR1 SNHLY, CDR2 FYNNEI. The CDR3 contains 14 residues. V was shortened by 5 bases and J by 5 bases, with 12 bases between the two germline ends. The CDR3: CASSPDRINEKLFF. In nucleotides, the CDR3 is TGTGCCAGCAGTCCCGACAGAATAAATGAAAAACTGTTTTTT.

The chain couples TRBV5-6 to TRBJ1-3; D remains unclear. This CDR3 comprises 13 residues. Germline CDR1 is SGHDT and CDR2 is YYEEEE. The V and J ends lost 4 bases and 4 bases respectively, with 9 bases between them. CDR3 region: CASSSTPGNTIYF. In nucleotides, the CDR3 is TGTGCCAGCAGCAGTACTCCCGGAAACACCATATATTTT.

This chain links TRBV27 with TRBJ1-5; unclear D gene. In germline, CDR1 is MNHEY, CDR2 SMNVEV (reference sequence). CDR3 length: 14 amino acids. With 6 bases removed from V and 0 bases from J, the gap between germline ends came to 9 bases. DNA for the CDR3: TGTGCCAGCAGCCCCGTGGGTAGCAATCAGCCCCAGCATTTT. Translating it yields CASSPVGSNQPQHF.

CDR3 sequence: CASSQQMNWDTEAFF. CDR3 nucleotides: TGTGCCAGCAGTCAACAGATGAATTGGGACACTGAAGCTTTCTTT. The genes are TRBV2 and TRBJ1-1, with D hard to call. The V gene lost 5 bases and the J gene lost 3 bases, with 16 bases spanning the gap. The CDR3 has 15 amino acids. The germline V gene encodes CDR1 SNHLY and CDR2 FYNNEI.

This chain connects TRBV4-2 to TRBJ2-3; perhaps D is TRBD1 or TRBD2 (5 bases each). Germline lookup yields CDR1 LGHNA and CDR2 YNFKEQ. Trimming removed 2 bases at V and 0 bases at J, with 24 bases between. The CDR3 consists of 20 residues. The CDR3 DNA follows: TGTGCCAGCAGCCAACGTCAGGGACCTGGGGGATCTATTAGCACAGATACGCAGTATTTT. Its protein product is CASSQRQGPGGSISTDTQYF.

Only a few counts were recorded for this clone. The V call is TRBV9, the J call TRBJ1-1; D is perhaps TRBD1 (6 bases). The CDR3 is 16 amino acids. V lost 0 bases and J lost 3, with 15 bases in between. The germline CDR1 and CDR2 sequences are SGDLS and YYNGEE. The CDR3 nucleotides are TGTGCCAGCAGCGTAGCGGGCGGGGGGCTCGACACTGAAGCTTTCTTT. Protein: CASSVAGGGLDTEAFF. Full variable domain (remainder filled in from reference TRBV9 and TRBJ1-1): DSGVTQTPKHLITATGQRVTLRCSPRSGDLSVYWYQQSLDQGLQFLIQYYNGEERAKGNILERFSAQQFPDLHSELNLSSLELGDSALYFCASSVAGGGLDTEAFFGQGTRLTVV.

This chain connects TRBV7-9 to TRBJ1-1, with D tentatively TRBD1 (6 bases). This CDR3 is 14 amino acids long. V gave up 5 bases and J gave up 1 base, with 11 bases separating them. CDR1 SEHNR and CDR2 FQNEAQ come from the germline V gene (reference sequence). As DNA, the CDR3 is TGTGCCAGCAGCCCCAGGGGCTCGAACACTGAAGCTTTCTTT. Its translation is CASSPRGSNTEAFF.

The genes are TRBV28 and TRBJ2-7, with 11 bases matching TRBD1. This CDR3 region has 16 residues. CDR1 is MDHEN, CDR2 SYDVKM, per germline. V was pared by 2 bases and J by 4 bases, with 7 bases of the junction left unmatched. DNA for the CDR3: TGTGCCAGCAGTTTAGGAGGACAGGGGGCCAGGTACGAGCAGTACTTC. It encodes CASSLGGQGARYEQYF.

The chain combines TRBV15 with TRBJ2-1; D is perhaps TRBD2 (7 bases). V was pared by 4 bases and J by 4 bases, with 17 bases between. The CDR3 contains 16 residues. The V gene's germline CDR1 is LNHNV and CDR2 YYDKDF (reference sequence). The CDR3 reads CATSKRSGGVYNEQFF. CDR3 DNA sequence: TGTGCCACCAGCAAGAGGTCGGGGGGCGTTTACAATGAGCAGTTCTTC.

V and J are TRBV7-2 and TRBJ2-7, with TRBD2 matching over 8 bases. Germline assignment: CDR1 SGHTA and CDR2 FQGNSA. CDR3 size: 16 residues. Trimming cost V 5 bases and J 3 bases; bases outside gene matches: 12. The CDR3, as DNA: TGTGCCAGCAGCGTCCCACTAGCGGAGGTAGGCTACGAGCAGTACTTC. Its translation is CASSVPLAEVGYEQYF.

This sequence joins TRBV20-1 and TRBJ2-7; D unresolved. From germline, CDR1 is DFQATT and CDR2 SNEGSKA (reference sequence). CDR3 size: 11 residues. Trimming removed 6 bases at V and 1 base at J, with 7 bases between. Here the CDR3 reads CSAAESYEQYF. The CDR3 DNA follows: TGCAGTGCGGCGGAGTCCTACGAGCAGTACTTC.

This sequence joins TRBV4-2 and TRBJ1-1, with no clear D. CDR1 and CDR2 from the germline V gene are LGHNA and YNFKEQ. The CDR3 has 15 amino acids. The V end was cut by 0 bases, the J end by 1 base, with 9 bases between. In DNA form, the CDR3 reads TGTGCCAGCAGCCAAGATGCTTACACGAACACTGAAGCTTTCTTT. Protein: CASSQDAYTNTEAFF.

The chain joins TRBV7-9 to TRBJ1-3; D is uncertain. V was clipped by 3 bases and J by 8 bases, with 5 bases between them. Looked up from germline, CDR1 is SEHNR and CDR2 is FQNEAQ (reference sequence). The CDR3 is made up of 11 amino acids. CDR3 sequence: CASSFEDTIYF. In DNA form, the CDR3 reads TGTGCCAGCAGCTTTGAGGACACCATATATTTT.

This chain uses TRBV5-1 with TRBJ2-1, with TRBD2 matching over 12 bases. Germline CDR1 is SGHRS and CDR2 is YFSETQ. The CDR3 totals 16 residues. Trimming took 0 bases from V and 4 from J; bases not matched to a gene: 2. The chain's CDR3 is CASSLELAGGYNEQFF. CDR3 nucleotides: TGCGCCAGCAGCTTGGAACTAGCGGGGGGATACAATGAGCAGTTCTTC.

This clone was counted a few times. The gene calls are TRBV7-8 and TRBJ2-3; D gene uncertain. Trimming took 4 bases from V and 4 from J, leaving 6 bases between them. The CDR3 runs to 12 residues. Germline-derived CDR1 and CDR2 are SGHVS and FQNEAQ. This chain's CDR3 is CASSSTADTQYF. The CDR3 nucleotides read TGTGCCAGCAGCTCGACCGCAGATACGCAGTATTTT.